These T cell receptor beta chains were read from a single sample in a study of shared clonotypes between healthy human individuals. Clones were sequenced by immunoSEQ multiplex PCR, and TCRdb holds only the in-frame ones, with some missing. The data show about 1.1 million clones, about four fifths seen once. The material sequenced was memory CD4+ T cells from PBMCs. These receptors all come from a man aged 18 to 30 in good health. Some clones in this sample may be carry-over from other donors' samples. CDR3s include the opening cysteine and the closing phenylalanine or tryptophan. Fields, in order: J gene, clone size, D gene, V gene, CDR3 protein, CDR3 DNA. A D gene is named only where the DNA matches it firmly. Expanded clones are given a class, and other clones once, few, many or no size at all.

j_call: TRBJ1-1
clone_size: .
d_call: .
v_call: TRBV7-3
cdr3_aa: CASSSQGSFAFF
cdr3_nt: TGTGCCAGCAGCTCACAGGGTTCTTTCGCTTTCTTT

j_call: TRBJ2-5
clone_size: .
d_call: .
v_call: TRBV7-9
cdr3_aa: CASSLTPIETQYF
cdr3_nt: TGTGCCAGCAGTCTCACGCCGATCGAGACCCAGTACTTC

j_call: TRBJ2-5
clone_size: once
d_call: .
v_call: TRBV6-5
cdr3_aa: CASSYSGTSKETQYF
cdr3_nt: TGTGCCAGCAGTTACTCGGGGACTTCCAAAGAGACCCAGTACTTC

j_call: TRBJ2-1
clone_size: .
d_call: TRBD2
v_call: TRBV5-1
cdr3_aa: CASSLLAGNEQFF
cdr3_nt: TGCGCCAGCAGCTTACTAGCGGGAAATGAGCAGTTCTTC

j_call: TRBJ2-5
clone_size: .
d_call: TRBD2
v_call: TRBV28
cdr3_aa: CAAQAGTRGETQYF
cdr3_nt: TGTGCCGCCCAGGCGGGGACTAGAGGGGAGACCCAGTACTTC

j_call: TRBJ2-1
clone_size: .
d_call: .
v_call: TRBV7-9
cdr3_aa: CASSLNVNEQFF
cdr3_nt: TGTGCCAGCAGCTTAAACGTCAATGAGCAGTTCTTC

j_call: TRBJ1-2
clone_size: once
d_call: .
v_call: TRBV19
cdr3_aa: CASRGDGTNYGYTF
cdr3_nt: TGTGCCAGTAGGGGGGACGGGACTAACTATGGCTACACCTTC

j_call: TRBJ1-1
clone_size: .
d_call: .
v_call: TRBV29-1
cdr3_aa: CSVEFRLNTEAFF
cdr3_nt: TGCAGCGTTGAATTCCGATTGAACACTGAAGCTTTCTTT

j_call: TRBJ1-4
clone_size: .
d_call: TRBD1
v_call: TRBV4-1
cdr3_aa: CASSQRQGISLFF
cdr3_nt: TGCGCCAGCAGCCAACGACAGGGAATTTCACTGTTTTTT

j_call: TRBJ2-3
clone_size: .
d_call: TRBD2
v_call: TRBV9
cdr3_aa: CASSVSAGLTQSASTDTQYF
cdr3_nt: TGTGCCAGCAGCGTATCAGCGGGACTCACCCAATCGGCTAGCACAGATACGCAGTATTTT

j_call: TRBJ2-3
clone_size: .
d_call: .
v_call: TRBV7-8
cdr3_aa: CASSLDESTDTQYF
cdr3_nt: TGTGCCAGCAGCTTAGACGAAAGCACAGATACGCAGTATTTT

j_call: TRBJ2-7
clone_size: once
d_call: TRBD1
v_call: TRBV4-1
cdr3_aa: CASSHPGGQVLYEQYF
cdr3_nt: TGCGCCAGCAGCCATCCTGGCGGACAGGTTTTGTACGAGCAGTACTTC

j_call: TRBJ2-7
clone_size: .
d_call: .
v_call: TRBV11-1
cdr3_aa: CASSSGTLTYEQYF
cdr3_nt: TGTGCCAGCAGCTCCGGGACTCTGACCTACGAGCAGTACTTC

j_call: TRBJ2-1
clone_size: .
d_call: .
v_call: TRBV11-2
cdr3_aa: CASSLGPSYNEQFF
cdr3_nt: TGTGCCAGCAGCTTAGGTCCATCCTACAATGAGCAGTTCTTC

j_call: TRBJ2-5
clone_size: once
d_call: TRBD1
v_call: TRBV28
cdr3_aa: CASSSDRVQETQYF
cdr3_nt: TGTGCCAGCAGTTCCGACAGGGTACAAGAGACCCAGTACTTC

j_call: TRBJ1-3
clone_size: .
d_call: .
v_call: TRBV27
cdr3_aa: CASSPPGGGNTIYF
cdr3_nt: TGTGCCAGCAGTCCCCCTGGGGGTGGAAACACCATATATTTT

j_call: TRBJ2-1
clone_size: .
d_call: .
v_call: TRBV30
cdr3_aa: CAWISVNEQFF
cdr3_nt: TGTGCCTGGATTAGCGTCAATGAGCAGTTCTTC

j_call: TRBJ2-3
clone_size: few
d_call: .
v_call: TRBV5-8
cdr3_aa: CASSPLTSGVADTQYF
cdr3_nt: TGTGCCAGCAGCCCCCTTACCTCGGGGGTGGCAGATACGCAGTATTTT

j_call: TRBJ1-1
clone_size: .
d_call: .
v_call: TRBV29-1
cdr3_aa: CSVRAEALNTEAFF
cdr3_nt: TGCAGCGTTAGGGCAGAGGCCTTGAACACTGAAGCTTTCTTT

j_call: TRBJ2-7
clone_size: .
d_call: .
v_call: TRBV9
cdr3_aa: CASSQGPTATYEQYF
cdr3_nt: TGTGCCAGCAGCCAGGGCCCGACGGCAACCTACGAGCAGTACTTC

j_call: TRBJ2-1
clone_size: .
d_call: TRBD2
v_call: TRBV28
cdr3_aa: CASSPSSTSGSGDEQFF
cdr3_nt: TGTGCCAGCAGTCCCTCCTCGACTAGCGGGAGCGGCGATGAGCAGTTCTTC

j_call: TRBJ2-1
clone_size: .
d_call: TRBD2
v_call: TRBV2
cdr3_aa: CASRTSGSVTEQFF
cdr3_nt: TGTGCCAGCAGGACTAGCGGGAGTGTGACTGAGCAGTTCTTC

j_call: TRBJ2-1
clone_size: .
d_call: TRBD2
v_call: TRBV9
cdr3_aa: CASSVGGGSYNEQFF
cdr3_nt: TGTGCCAGCAGCGTAGGGGGCGGGAGTTACAATGAGCAGTTCTTC

j_call: TRBJ1-2
clone_size: .
d_call: .
v_call: TRBV18
cdr3_aa: CASSPTRNYGYTF
cdr3_nt: TGTGCCAGCTCACCAACAAGGAACTATGGCTACACCTTC

j_call: TRBJ1-3
clone_size: .
d_call: .
v_call: TRBV7-7
cdr3_aa: CASSLGVGMGNTIYF
cdr3_nt: TGTGCCAGCAGCTTGGGAGTGGGGATGGGAAACACCATATATTTT

j_call: TRBJ2-5
clone_size: .
d_call: .
v_call: TRBV30
cdr3_aa: CACPLIGETQYF
cdr3_nt: TGTGCCTGTCCCCTTATAGGGGAGACCCAGTACTTC

j_call: TRBJ2-2
clone_size: .
d_call: .
v_call: TRBV27
cdr3_aa: CASSLAPSPTGELFF
cdr3_nt: TGTGCCAGCAGTTTAGCCCCTTCCCCCACCGGGGAGCTGTTTTTT

j_call: TRBJ2-2
clone_size: .
d_call: .
v_call: TRBV19
cdr3_aa: CASRTDRNTGELFF
cdr3_nt: TGTGCCAGTAGAACGGACAGGAACACCGGGGAGCTGTTTTTT

j_call: TRBJ2-1
clone_size: once
d_call: TRBD2
v_call: TRBV29-1
cdr3_aa: CSVEEHSSGSYNEQFF
cdr3_nt: TGCAGCGTTGAAGAGCATTCTAGCGGGTCCTACAATGAGCAGTTCTTC

j_call: TRBJ2-5
clone_size: many
d_call: .
v_call: TRBV5-1
cdr3_aa: CASSYGLAQYF
cdr3_nt: TGCGCCAGCAGCTACGGTTTGGCCCAGTACTTC

j_call: TRBJ2-6
clone_size: .
d_call: TRBD1
v_call: TRBV28
cdr3_aa: CASRKPLDRAAGSGANVLTF
cdr3_nt: TGTGCCAGCAGGAAACCCCTGGACAGGGCAGCCGGCTCTGGGGCCAACGTCCTGACTTTC

j_call: TRBJ2-5
clone_size: .
d_call: TRBD1
v_call: TRBV15
cdr3_aa: CATSRPTLGQGVETQYF
cdr3_nt: TGTGCCACCAGCAGGCCCACCCTGGGCCAGGGGGTTGAGACCCAGTACTTC

j_call: TRBJ2-4
clone_size: .
d_call: .
v_call: TRBV19
cdr3_aa: CASSIFPTGSANIQYF
cdr3_nt: TGTGCCAGTAGTATATTTCCCACGGGGTCGGCGAACATTCAGTACTTC

j_call: TRBJ2-7
clone_size: .
d_call: TRBD1
v_call: TRBV6-6
cdr3_aa: CASRPSGGAYEQYF
cdr3_nt: TGTGCCAGCAGACCCTCAGGGGGCGCCTACGAGCAGTACTTC

j_call: TRBJ2-7
clone_size: once
d_call: TRBD2
v_call: TRBV19
cdr3_aa: CASTGNSGRSSYEQYF
cdr3_nt: TGTGCCAGTACGGGGAACAGCGGGAGGAGCTCCTACGAGCAGTACTTC

j_call: TRBJ2-5
clone_size: .
d_call: .
v_call: TRBV6-1
cdr3_aa: CATPNPPGQETQYF
cdr3_nt: TGTGCCACCCCGAACCCACCAGGGCAAGAGACCCAGTACTTC

j_call: TRBJ1-1
clone_size: .
d_call: .
v_call: TRBV19
cdr3_aa: CASSIVGRNTEAFF
cdr3_nt: TGTGCCAGTAGTATAGTAGGGAGGAACACTGAAGCTTTCTTT